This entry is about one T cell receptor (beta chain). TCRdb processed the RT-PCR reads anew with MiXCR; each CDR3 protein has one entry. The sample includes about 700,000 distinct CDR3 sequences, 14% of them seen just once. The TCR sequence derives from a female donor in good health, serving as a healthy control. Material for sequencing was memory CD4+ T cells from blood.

The CDR3 loop is CASSLAGRGYTF. CDR3 bases: TGTGCCAGCAGTCTTGCGGGACGGGGCTACACCTTC. This sequence joins TRBV28 and TRBJ1-2, with D possibly being TRBD1 (5 bases). Trimming pared 5 bases from V and 8 bases from J, leaving 12 bases between. This CDR3 region has 12 residues. Germline V CDR1 and CDR2: MDHEN, SYDVKM.